This TCR beta chain was recovered during a study of blood T cell repertoires in COVID-19. Study background: Material from acute and convalescent COVID-19 was sourced from the United States, Italy and Spain.

Residents of around 24 US areas, aged about 18 to 100 years, made up the participants. Categorization into cohorts depended on clinical history that participants reported. Cohort 3 donors were reported recovered after two negative PCRs, clearance, or symptom resolution. Sequencing was performed with immunoSEQ multiplex PCR; in TCRdb, only in-frame clones are kept and a portion is missing. The sample contains around 58,000 clones, approximately 90% of which appear only once. In germline, CDR1 is MGHRA, CDR2 YSYEKL. The CDR3 contains 17 residues. Deletions cut 0 bases from V and 1 base from J, with 15 bases between.

The TCR originated in a woman aged 40 to 55 who had recovered from COVID-19. The chain has TRBV4-1 and TRBJ1-1; D may be TRBD1 (5 bases). Material for sequencing was PBMCs or T cells enriched from blood (not recorded which). The CDR3 nucleotides read TGCGCCAGCAGCCAAGAGGCAGGGTTAGTGGGGAACACTGAAGCTTTCTTT. This translates into CASSQEAGLVGNTEAFF.